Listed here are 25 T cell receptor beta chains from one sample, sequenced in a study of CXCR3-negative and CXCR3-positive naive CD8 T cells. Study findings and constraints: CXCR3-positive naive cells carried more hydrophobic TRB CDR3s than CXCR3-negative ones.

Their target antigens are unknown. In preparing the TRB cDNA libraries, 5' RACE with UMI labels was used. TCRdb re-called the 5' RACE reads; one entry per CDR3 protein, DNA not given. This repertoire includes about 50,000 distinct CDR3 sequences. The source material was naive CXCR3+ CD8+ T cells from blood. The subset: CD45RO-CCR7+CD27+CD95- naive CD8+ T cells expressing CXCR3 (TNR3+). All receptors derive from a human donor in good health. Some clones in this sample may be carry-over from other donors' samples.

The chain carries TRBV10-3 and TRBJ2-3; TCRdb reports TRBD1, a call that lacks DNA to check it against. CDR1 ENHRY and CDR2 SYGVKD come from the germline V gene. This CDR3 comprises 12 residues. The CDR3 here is CATGTATDTQYF.

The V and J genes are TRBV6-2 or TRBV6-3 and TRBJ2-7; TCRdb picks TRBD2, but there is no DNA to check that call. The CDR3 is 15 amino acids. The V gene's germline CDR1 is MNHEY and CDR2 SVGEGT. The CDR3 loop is CASSTRLAQPYEQYF.

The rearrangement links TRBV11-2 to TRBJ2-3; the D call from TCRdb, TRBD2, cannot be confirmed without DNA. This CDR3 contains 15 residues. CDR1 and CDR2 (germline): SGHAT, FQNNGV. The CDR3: CASSTRGTFTDTQYF.

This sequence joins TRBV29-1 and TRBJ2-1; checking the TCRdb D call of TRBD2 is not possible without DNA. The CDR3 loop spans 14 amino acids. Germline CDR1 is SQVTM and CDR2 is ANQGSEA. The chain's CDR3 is CSVEIAGGLNEQFF.

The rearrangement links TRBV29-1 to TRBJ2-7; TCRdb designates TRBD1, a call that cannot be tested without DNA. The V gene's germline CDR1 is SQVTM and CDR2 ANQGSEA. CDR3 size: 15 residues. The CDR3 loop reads CSVAAGTAVPYEQYF.

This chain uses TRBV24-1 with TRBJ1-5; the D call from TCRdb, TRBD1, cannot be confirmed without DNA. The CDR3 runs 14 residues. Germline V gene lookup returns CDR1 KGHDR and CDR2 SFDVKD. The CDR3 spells CARTKGTSNQPQHF.

The CDR3 protein is CASGSGQVASYEQYF. The rearrangement links TRBV6-2 or TRBV6-3 to TRBJ2-7; the TCRdb D gene call, TRBD1, has no DNA to confirm it. The CDR3 consists of 15 residues. The germline CDR1 and CDR2 sequences are MNHEY and SVGEGT.

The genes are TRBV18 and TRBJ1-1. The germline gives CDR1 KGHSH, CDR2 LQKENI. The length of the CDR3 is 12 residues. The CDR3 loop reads CASSHVGTEAFF.

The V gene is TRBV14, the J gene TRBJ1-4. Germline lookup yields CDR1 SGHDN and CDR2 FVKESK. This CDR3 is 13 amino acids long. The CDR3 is CASSQGGFEKLFF.

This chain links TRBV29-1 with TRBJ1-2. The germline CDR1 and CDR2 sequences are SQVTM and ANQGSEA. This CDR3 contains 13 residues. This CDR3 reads CSVEEEGENGYTF.

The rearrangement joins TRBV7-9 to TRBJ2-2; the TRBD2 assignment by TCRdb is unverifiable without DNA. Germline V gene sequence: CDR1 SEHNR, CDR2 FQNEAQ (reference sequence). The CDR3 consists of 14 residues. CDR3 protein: CASSGSSYTGELFF.

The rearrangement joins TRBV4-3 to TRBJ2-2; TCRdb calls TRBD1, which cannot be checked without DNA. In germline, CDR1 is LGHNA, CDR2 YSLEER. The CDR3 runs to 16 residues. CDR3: CASSQDAPKNTGELFF.

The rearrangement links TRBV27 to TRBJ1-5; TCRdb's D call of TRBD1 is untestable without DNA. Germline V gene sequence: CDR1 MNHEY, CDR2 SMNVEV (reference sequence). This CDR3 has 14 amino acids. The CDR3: CASSQRQLNQPQHF.

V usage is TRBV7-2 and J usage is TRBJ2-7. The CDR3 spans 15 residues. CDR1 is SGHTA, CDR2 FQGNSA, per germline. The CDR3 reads CASSLLRITSYEQYF.

The CDR3 is CASSFEPKGNEQFF. The V and J genes are TRBV28 and TRBJ2-1. Germline V lookup: CDR1 MDHEN, CDR2 SYDVKM. The length of the CDR3 is 14 residues. Full variable domain (outside the CDR3, taken from reference TRBV28 and TRBJ2-1): DVKVTQSSRYLVKRTGEKVFLECVQDMDHENMFWYRQDPGLGLRLIYFSYDVKMKEKGDIPEGYSVSREKKERFSLILESASTNQTSMYLCASSFEPKGNEQFFGPGTRLTVL.

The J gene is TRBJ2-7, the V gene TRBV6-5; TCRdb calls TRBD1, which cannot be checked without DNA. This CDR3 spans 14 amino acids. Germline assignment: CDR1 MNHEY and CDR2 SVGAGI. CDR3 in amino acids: CASSYEGGRYEQYF.

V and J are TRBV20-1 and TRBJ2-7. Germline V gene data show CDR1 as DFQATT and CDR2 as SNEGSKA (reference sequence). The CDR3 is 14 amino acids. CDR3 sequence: CSARDQGSAYEQYF.

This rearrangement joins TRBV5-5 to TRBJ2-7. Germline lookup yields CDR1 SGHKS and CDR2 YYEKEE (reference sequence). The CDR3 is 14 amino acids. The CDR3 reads CASSFLDGSYEQYF.

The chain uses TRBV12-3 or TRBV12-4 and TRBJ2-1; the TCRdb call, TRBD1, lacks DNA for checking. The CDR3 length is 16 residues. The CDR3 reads CASSPRVSSLRNEQFF.

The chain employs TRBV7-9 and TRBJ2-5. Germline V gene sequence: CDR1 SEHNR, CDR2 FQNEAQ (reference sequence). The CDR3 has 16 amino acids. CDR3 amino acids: CASSPQEVPYQETQYF.

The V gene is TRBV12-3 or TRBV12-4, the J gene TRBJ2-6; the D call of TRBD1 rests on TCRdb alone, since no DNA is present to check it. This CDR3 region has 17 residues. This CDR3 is CASSLRGSLSGANVLTF.

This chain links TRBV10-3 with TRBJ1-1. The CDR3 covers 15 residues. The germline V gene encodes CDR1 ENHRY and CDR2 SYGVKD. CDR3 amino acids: CAISEPDTLNTEAFF.

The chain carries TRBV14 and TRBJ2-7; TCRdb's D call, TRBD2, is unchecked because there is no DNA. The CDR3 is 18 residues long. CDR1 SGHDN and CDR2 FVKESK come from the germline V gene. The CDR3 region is CASSQGSLGTSGSYEQYF. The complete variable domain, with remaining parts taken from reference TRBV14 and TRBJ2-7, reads EAGVTQFPSHSVIEKGQTVTLRCDPISGHDNLYWYRRVMGKEIKFLLHFVKESKQDESGMPNNRFLAERTGGTYSTLKVQPAELEDSGVYFCASSQGSLGTSGSYEQYFGPGTRLTVT.

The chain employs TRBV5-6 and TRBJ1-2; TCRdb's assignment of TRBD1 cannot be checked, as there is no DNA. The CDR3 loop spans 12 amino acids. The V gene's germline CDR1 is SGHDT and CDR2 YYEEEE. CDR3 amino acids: CASSPGDYGYTF.

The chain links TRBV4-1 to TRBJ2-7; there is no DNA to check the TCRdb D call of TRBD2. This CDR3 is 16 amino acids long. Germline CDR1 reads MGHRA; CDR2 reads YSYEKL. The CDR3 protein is CASSPPTGGAIGEQYF.